These 16 T cell receptor beta chains were sequenced from one sample in a study of blood T cell repertoires in COVID-19. Sequenced by immunoSEQ multiplex PCR; TCRdb stores in-frame clones only, minus some. The table shows about 500,000 clones, with around 90% occurring only once. Sequencing input: PBMCs or T cells enriched from blood (not recorded which). The receptor source for this set is a woman under 30 who had recovered from COVID-19.

The chain has TRBV27 and TRBJ1-5, with D possibly being TRBD1 (5 bases). The CDR3 has 17 residues. V dropped 7 bases and J dropped 6 bases, with 25 bases sitting between them. Germline lookup yields CDR1 MNHEY and CDR2 SMNVEV (reference sequence). The chain's CDR3 is CASMGSTGTQGSQPQHF. The CDR3 DNA reads TGTGCCAGCATGGGGTCAACTGGGACTCAGGGCAGTCAGCCCCAGCATTTT.

The gene calls are TRBV27 and TRBJ2-3; TRBD2 matches at 9 bases. Germline loops: CDR1 MNHEY, CDR2 SMNVEV (reference sequence). Unmatched junction bases numbered 7, after V lost 6 bases and J lost 6 bases. The CDR3 runs to 14 residues. This CDR3 reads CASRPSGGIDTQYF. In DNA, the CDR3 is TGTGCCAGCAGGCCGAGCGGGGGGATTGATACGCAGTATTTT.

The CDR3 nucleotides read TGTGCCAGCAGCGTAGCAGGGGGCAACTACAATGAGCAGTTCTTC. It yields the protein CASSVAGGNYNEQFF. The chain carries TRBV9 and TRBJ2-1; 8 bases are shared with TRBD1. The germline V gene encodes CDR1 SGDLS and CDR2 YYNGEE. The V segment lost 0 bases and the J segment 3 bases; nucleotides outside the gene matches: 2. The CDR3 totals 15 residues.

This clone was detected once. The V call is TRBV12-3 or TRBV12-4, the J call TRBJ2-7, with 9 bases fitting TRBD1. This CDR3 has 13 residues. Trimming removed 6 bases from V and 4 bases from J; junction bases left unmatched: 4. CDR3 sequence (DNA): TGTGCCAGCAGGCTGACAGGGGGATACGAGCAGTACTTC. Translation: CASRLTGGYEQYF.

The V gene is TRBV2, the J gene TRBJ2-3, with D tentatively TRBD1 (5 bases). With 4 bases removed from V and 6 bases from J, the gap between germline ends came to 14 bases. Germline V gene sequence: CDR1 SNHLY, CDR2 FYNNEI. The length of the CDR3 is 14 residues. This CDR3 reads CASSGNRRDDTQYF. For the CDR3, the DNA is TGTGCCAGCAGTGGGAACAGGAGAGATGATACGCAGTATTTT.

V is TRBV4-1 and J is TRBJ2-3; possibly TRBD2 for D (7 bases). CDR3 length: 14 amino acids. V lost 6 bases and J lost 6, with 16 bases in between. CDR1 and CDR2 (germline): MGHRA, YSYEKL. CDR3 DNA: TGCGCCAGCAGTAGAGGGGGGGATTTGGATACGCAGTATTTT. Its translation is CASSRGGDLDTQYF.

The CDR3 DNA reads as TGTGCCAGCAGCTTACCGGGACAGTATAATTCACCCCTCCACTTT. This gives the protein CASSLPGQYNSPLHF. The chain has TRBV5-4 and TRBJ1-6, with TRBD1 matching 7 bases. J lost 4 bases, V lost 2 bases, and 3 bases had no gene match. This CDR3 spans 15 amino acids. Germline V lookup: CDR1 SGHNT, CDR2 YYREEE (reference sequence).

The chain uses TRBV9 and TRBJ1-6, with 10 nucleotides matching TRBD1. This CDR3 is built from 16 residues. CDR1 SGDLS and CDR2 YYNGEE come from the germline V gene. After removal of 3 bases from V and 13 bases from J, the junction contained 13 bases not matched to a gene. Here the CDR3 DNA reads TGTGCCAGCAGCGCCCCGTCGACAGGGGGCTCAAGTCCCCTCCACTTT. It yields the protein CASSAPSTGGSSPLHF.

For this clone: The same CDR3 can be traced to other DNA sequences in this sample. This chain joins TRBV6-1 and TRBJ1-1; a weak D match, TRBD1 (6 bases). Per the germline V gene, CDR1 is MNHNS and CDR2 is SASEGT. The CDR3 spans 13 residues. V lost 2 bases to trimming and J lost 5 bases, with 9 bases between them. CDR3: CASSEQGSTEAFF. CDR3 nucleotides: TGTGCCAGCAGTGAACAGGGGTCGACTGAAGCTTTCTTT.

There are a few counts of this clone. The chain combines TRBV6-6 with TRBJ1-5; D remains unclear. The CDR3 extends over 13 amino acids. Germline CDR1 MNHNY, CDR2 SVGAGI (reference sequence). V was clipped by 2 bases and J by 2 bases, with 4 bases between them. The CDR3 here is CASSYEGNQPQHF. CDR3 sequence (DNA): TGTGCCAGCAGTTACGAGGGCAATCAGCCCCAGCATTTT.

The CDR3 DNA follows: TGCGCCAGCAGCCCAGATGCCGGGACTAGCGTTGAGACCCAGTACTTC. Protein product: CASSPDAGTSVETQYF. This rearrangement joins TRBV5-1 to TRBJ2-5; TRBD2 aligns across 10 bases. CDR1 and CDR2 from the germline V gene are SGHRS and YFSETQ. The CDR3 has 16 amino acids. J was trimmed by 5 bases and V by 4 bases; bases with no gene match: 11.

The chain is built from TRBV3-1 (or the pseudogene TRBV3-2) and TRBJ1-5; D is perhaps TRBD1 (5 bases). There are 15 residues in the CDR3. Trimming shortened V by 4 bases and J by 7 bases, and 17 bases separated the two germline ends. Germline CDR1 reads LGHDT; CDR2 reads YNNKEL (reference sequence). The CDR3 region has the DNA TGTGCCAGCAGCCCAGTGGGGGGGGTGGGGCAGCCCCAGCATTTT. This translates into CASSPVGGVGQPQHF.

In its sample, this clone was seen once. The V gene is TRBV12-1, the J gene TRBJ2-7; the listed D gene, TRBD1, was not tested against the DNA. TRBV12-1 counts as a pseudogene. The CDR3 runs 13 residues. The CDR3 DNA reads as TGTGCCAGCAGCTTTGGACAGGGGTACGAGCAGTACTTC. Residues: CASSFGQGYEQYF.

This clone came up once. The rearrangement links TRBV5-1 to TRBJ2-2; the D gene is possibly TRBD1 (6 bases). CDR1 is SGHRS and CDR2 is YFSETQ in the germline V gene. Trimming pared 0 bases from V and 8 bases from J, leaving 11 bases between. The CDR3 sequence is 14 residues long. The DNA of the CDR3 is TGCGCCAGCAGCTTGGCCGGGACAAATGGGGAGCTGTTTTTT. Residues: CASSLAGTNGELFF.

V and J are TRBV30 and TRBJ1-4, with TRBD1 identical over 7 bases. The CDR3 spans 15 residues. The V gene's germline CDR1 is GTSNPN and CDR2 SVGIG (reference sequence). Losses at the gene ends were 2 bases for V and 4 bases for J; bases not matched to a gene: 7. CDR3 protein: CAWSTRGQINEKLFF. The CDR3 coding sequence is TGTGCCTGGAGTACAAGGGGACAGATTAATGAAAAACTGTTTTTT.

V usage is TRBV2 and J usage is TRBJ1-1; D might be TRBD1 (5 bases). CDR1 is SNHLY and CDR2 is FYNNEI in the germline V gene. The V end lost 8 bases, the J end lost 4 bases, and 14 bases lay between the germline ends. The CDR3 is 13 residues long. The CDR3 region is CASALDQGTEAFF. In DNA, the CDR3 is TGTGCCAGCGCATTGGACCAGGGCACTGAAGCTTTCTTT.